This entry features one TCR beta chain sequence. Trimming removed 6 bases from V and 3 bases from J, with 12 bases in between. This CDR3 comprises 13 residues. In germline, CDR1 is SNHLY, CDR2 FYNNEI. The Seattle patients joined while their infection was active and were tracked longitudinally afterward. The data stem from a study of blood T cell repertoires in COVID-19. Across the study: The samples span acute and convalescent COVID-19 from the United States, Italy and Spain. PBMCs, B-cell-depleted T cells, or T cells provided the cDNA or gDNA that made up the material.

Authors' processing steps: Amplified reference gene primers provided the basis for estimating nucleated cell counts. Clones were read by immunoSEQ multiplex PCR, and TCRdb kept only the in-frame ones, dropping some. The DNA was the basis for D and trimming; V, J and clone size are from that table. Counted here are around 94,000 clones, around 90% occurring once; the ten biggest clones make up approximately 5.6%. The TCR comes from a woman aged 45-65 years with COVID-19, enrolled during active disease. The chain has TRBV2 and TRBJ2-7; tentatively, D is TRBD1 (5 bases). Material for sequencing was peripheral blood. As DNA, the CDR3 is TGTGCCAGCAGCCTACAGGATTTCTACGAGCAGTACTTC. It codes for CASSLQDFYEQYF.